This TCR beta chain was captured in a study of OX40 agonist ivuxolimab in advanced cancers. Study observations and caveats: Still undetermined is the antigen specificity of the expanded peripheral T cells. The average count of expanded clones was higher among CD8+ T cells than among CD4+.

The CDR3 covers 12 residues. Trimming stripped 5 bases from V and 5 bases from J, with 6 bases between. In germline, CDR1 is LNHDA, CDR2 SQIVND (reference sequence). Notes on this clone: The antigen remains undetermined.

TCRdb's copy holds only in-frame clones and misses some; the assay was immunoSEQ multiplex PCR. The sample has over 150,000 clones; roughly 92% are singletons. V usage is TRBV19 and J usage is TRBJ1-4; D is unclear. Here the sequenced sample was CD4+ or CD8+ T cells sorted from blood, taken in a trial of the OX40 agonist ivuxolimab. This clonotype originated in an adult with an advanced solid tumor such as melanoma, head and neck, liver or kidney cancer. DNA for the CDR3: TGTGCCAGTAGTGACCTAAATGAAAAACTGTTTTTT. It yields the protein CASSDLNEKLFF.